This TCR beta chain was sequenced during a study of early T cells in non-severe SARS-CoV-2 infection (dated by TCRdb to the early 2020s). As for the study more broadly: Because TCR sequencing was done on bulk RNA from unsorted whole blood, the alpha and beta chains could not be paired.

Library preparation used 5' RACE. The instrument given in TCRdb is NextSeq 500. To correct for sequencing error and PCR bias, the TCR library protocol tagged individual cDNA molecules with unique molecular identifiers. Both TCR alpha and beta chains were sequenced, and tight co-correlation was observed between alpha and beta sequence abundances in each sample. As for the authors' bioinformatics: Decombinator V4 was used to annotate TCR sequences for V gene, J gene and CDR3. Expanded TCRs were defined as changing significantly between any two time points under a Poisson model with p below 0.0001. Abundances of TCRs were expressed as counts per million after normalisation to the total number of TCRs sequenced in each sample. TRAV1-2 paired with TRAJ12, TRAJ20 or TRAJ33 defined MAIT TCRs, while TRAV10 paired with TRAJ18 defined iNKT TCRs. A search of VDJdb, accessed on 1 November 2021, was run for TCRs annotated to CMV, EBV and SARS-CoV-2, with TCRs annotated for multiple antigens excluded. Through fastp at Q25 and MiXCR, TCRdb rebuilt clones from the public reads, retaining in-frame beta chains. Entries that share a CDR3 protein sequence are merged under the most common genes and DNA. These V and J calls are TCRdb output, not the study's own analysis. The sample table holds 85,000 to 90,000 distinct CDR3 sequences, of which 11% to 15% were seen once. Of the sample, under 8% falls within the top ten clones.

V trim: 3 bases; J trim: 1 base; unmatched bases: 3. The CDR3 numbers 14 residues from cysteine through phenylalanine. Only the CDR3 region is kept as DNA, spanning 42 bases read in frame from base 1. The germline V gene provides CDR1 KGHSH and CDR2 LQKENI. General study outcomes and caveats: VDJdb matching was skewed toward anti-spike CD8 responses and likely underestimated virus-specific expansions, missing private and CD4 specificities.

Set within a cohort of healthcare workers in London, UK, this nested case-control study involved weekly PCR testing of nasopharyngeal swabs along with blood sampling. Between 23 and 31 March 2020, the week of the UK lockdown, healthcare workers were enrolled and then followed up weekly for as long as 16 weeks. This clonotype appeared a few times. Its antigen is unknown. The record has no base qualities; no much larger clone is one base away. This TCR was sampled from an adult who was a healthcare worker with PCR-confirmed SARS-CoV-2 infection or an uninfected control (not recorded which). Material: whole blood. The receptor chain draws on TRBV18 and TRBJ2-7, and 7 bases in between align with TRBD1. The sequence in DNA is TGTGCCAGCTCACCGCAGGGGGAGTCCTACGAGCAGTACTTC. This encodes CASSPQGESYEQYF. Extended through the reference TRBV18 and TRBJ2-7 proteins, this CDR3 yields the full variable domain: NAGVMQNPRHLVRRRGQEARLRCSPMKGHSHVYWYRQLPEEGLKFMVYLQKENIIDESGMPKERFSAEFPKEGPSILRIQQVVRGDSAAYFCASSPQGESYEQYFGPGTRLTVT.